The 27 T cell receptor beta chains in this list originate from one sample, sequenced in a study of T-cell memory formation after mild COVID-19. From the 5' RACE reads, TCRdb called clonotypes with MiXCR, one entry per CDR3 protein. The table records tens of thousands of distinct CDR3 sequences, around 7.2% of them present only once. Material: PBMCs or a T cell subset sorted from them (not recorded which). The source of these receptors is an adult woman who had mild COVID-19 (a few samples of this study predate the infection). Cell type and time point are not known.

This clonotype was picked up many times. As DNA, the CDR3 is TGTGCCACCAGCAGAGATAAGTTTCTCGACGAGCAGTACTTC. Translation gives CATSRDKFLDEQYF. This rearrangement joins TRBV15 to TRBJ2-7, with D hard to call. The length of the CDR3 is 14 residues. CDR1 LNHNV and CDR2 YYDKDF come from the germline V gene (reference sequence). Between the trimmed V and J ends, which lost 0 bases and 5 bases, there was a span of 11 bases.

This clonotype is categorized as medium-sized (0.01 to 0.1%). J is TRBJ2-1 and V is TRBV6-6; 11 bases map to TRBD2. This CDR3 spans 15 amino acids. Germline-derived CDR1 and CDR2 are MNHNY and SVGAGI (reference sequence). Unmatched junction bases numbered 5, after V lost 5 bases and J lost 5 bases. CDR3 nucleotides: TGTGCCAGCAGTCTCATAGCGGGGGGGAACAATGAGCAGTTCTTC. Translated: CASSLIAGGNNEQFF.

Remarks on this clonotype: This clone may be a read error of a much larger clone one base away. The rearrangement joins TRBV5-5 to TRBJ2-6; D perhaps matches TRBD2 (6 bases). This CDR3 spans 18 amino acids. V shed 1 base and J shed 0 bases, with 14 bases lying between them. Germline CDR1 and CDR2: SGHKS and YYEKEE (reference sequence). The CDR3 region is CASSLKSGLRSGANVLTF. For the CDR3, the DNA is TGTGCCAGCAGCTTGAAGTCGGGACTTCGCTCTGGGGCCAACGTCCTGACTTTC. Complete variable domain (other parts from reference TRBV5-5 and TRBJ2-6): DAGVTQSPTHLIKTRGQQVTLRCSPISGHKSVSWYQQVLGQGPQFIFQYYEKEERGRGNFPDRFSARQFPNYSSELNVNALLLGDSALYLCASSLKSGLRSGANVLTFGAGSRLTVL.

The rearrangement uses TRBV12-3 or TRBV12-4 and TRBJ2-5; the match to TRBD2 covers 10 bases. This CDR3 is 15 amino acids long. V lost 1 base, J lost 5 bases, and 4 bases stayed unmatched. The CDR3 loop is CASSLVLAGVETQYF. The CDR3 coding sequence is TGTGCCAGCAGTTTAGTCCTAGCGGGGGTTGAGACCCAGTACTTC.

This clonotype was counted many times. The genes are TRBV12-3 or TRBV12-4 and TRBJ2-3, with D possibly TRBD2 on 6 matching bases. This CDR3 comprises 16 residues. With 1 base removed from V and 1 base from J, the gap between germline ends came to 12 bases. The CDR3 spells CASSLGTSWGTDTQYF. CDR3 in DNA: TGTGCCAGCAGTTTAGGTACTAGCTGGGGCACAGATACGCAGTATTTT.

This clonotype came up many times. J is TRBJ1-1 and V is TRBV20-1; D not resolved. Germline assignment: CDR1 DFQATT and CDR2 SNEGSKA (reference sequence). The CDR3 extends over 15 amino acids. The V and J ends lost 2 bases and 4 bases respectively, with 17 bases between them. The DNA for the CDR3 is TGCAGTGCTAGAAAGATGGTGTCCTCGGCCACTGAAGCTTTCTTT. This codes for CSARKMVSSATEAFF.

At least ten counts were recorded for this clonotype. This rearrangement joins TRBV4-2 to TRBJ1-5; no clear D. Trimming took off 2 bases at V and 6 bases at J, with 20 bases between the two ends. CDR1 is LGHNA and CDR2 is YNFKEQ in the germline V gene. The CDR3 has 17 residues. CDR3 protein: CASSQSDTNPRGQPQHF. The CDR3 coding sequence is TGTGCCAGCAGCCAATCAGACACGAACCCCCGGGGTCAGCCCCAGCATTTT.

There are many counts of this clonotype. The rearrangement links TRBV20-1 to TRBJ2-5, with unresolved D. Trimming took off 3 bases at V and 5 bases at J, with 13 bases between the two ends. The CDR3 is 13 residues long. Germline V gene sequence: CDR1 DFQATT, CDR2 SNEGSKA (reference sequence). The CDR3 sequence is CSAREQNRETQYF. The CDR3 DNA reads as TGCAGTGCTAGGGAACAAAATAGGGAGACCCAGTACTTC.

This clonotype was counted ten times or more. The genes are TRBV9 and TRBJ1-5; TRBD1 might be the D (6 bases). The V gene lost 2 bases and the J gene lost 1 base, with 10 bases spanning the gap. The germline V gene encodes CDR1 SGDLS and CDR2 YYNGEE. The CDR3 length is 15 residues. CDR3 sequence (DNA): TGTGCCAGCAGCGTTTCAGGGGCGAGCAATCAGCCCCAGCATTTT. Its protein product is CASSVSGASNQPQHF.

This clonotype was counted ten times or more. This chain connects TRBV7-3 to TRBJ2-1; D might be TRBD2 (6 bases). The V gene lost 2 bases and the J gene lost 4 bases, with 15 bases spanning the gap. CDR3 length: 16 amino acids. In germline, CDR1 is SGHTA, CDR2 FQGTGA. The CDR3 region has the DNA TGTGCCAGCAGCTTACATCCGGGAGTAAGATACAATGAGCAGTTCTTC. Encoded protein: CASSLHPGVRYNEQFF.

This clonotype has ten or more counts. CDR3 in amino acids: CASSSRLAGGPYNEQFF. The CDR3 coding sequence is TGTGCCAGCAGCTCTCGACTAGCGGGAGGGCCTTACAATGAGCAGTTCTTC. The chain employs TRBV9 and TRBJ2-1; 14 bases agree with TRBD2. Germline V lookup: CDR1 SGDLS, CDR2 YYNGEE. V dropped 4 bases and J dropped 4; count of bases not matched to a gene: 7. The CDR3 contains 17 residues. Together with reference TRBV9 and TRBJ2-1, the CDR3 gives the full variable domain: DSGVTQTPKHLITATGQRVTLRCSPRSGDLSVYWYQQSLDQGLQFLIQYYNGEERAKGNILERFSAQQFPDLHSELNLSSLELGDSALYFCASSSRLAGGPYNEQFFGPGTRLTVL.

In its sample, this clonotype was seen many times. This sequence joins TRBV7-9 and TRBJ1-1; possibly TRBD1 for D (5 bases). Trimming took 4 bases from V and 5 from J, leaving 8 bases between them. The germline V gene has CDR1 SEHNR and CDR2 FQNEAQ (reference sequence). The CDR3 totals 12 residues. The CDR3 nucleotides read TGTGCCAGCAGCTGGGGGACTACTGAAGCTTTCTTT. It is translated as CASSWGTTEAFF.

This clonotype has only a few counts. The chain employs TRBV30 and TRBJ1-5; D not certain. Trimming removed 4 bases from V and 0 bases from J, with 7 bases in between. Per the germline V gene, CDR1 is GTSNPN and CDR2 is SVGIG (reference sequence). The CDR3 totals 13 residues. CDR3 bases: TGTGCCTGGACACCTAATAGCAATCAGCCCCAGCATTTT. It specifies CAWTPNSNQPQHF.

Concerning this clonotype: A much larger clone sits a single nucleotide away, making a read error possible. V gene TRBV4-1 combines with J gene TRBJ2-7; D not resolved. Germline loops: CDR1 MGHRA, CDR2 YSYEKL. The CDR3 is made up of 15 amino acids. V lost 0 bases and J 1 base, leaving 10 bases between the germline ends. The CDR3 sequence: CASSQEWAVSYEQYF. The CDR3 DNA sequence: TGCGCCAGCAGCCAAGAGTGGGCAGTGTCCTACGAGCAGTACTTC.

This clonotype was observed at least ten times. The chain couples TRBV20-1 to TRBJ2-2; 11 bases are shared with TRBD1. With 5 bases clipped from V and 3 bases from J, the junction kept 8 bases outside the gene matches. The germline V gene encodes CDR1 DFQATT and CDR2 SNEGSKA (reference sequence). The CDR3 runs 16 residues. CDR3 sequence (DNA): TGCAGTGCTGGAAGACCGGGACAGGGGGACACCGGGGAGCTGTTTTTT. Its translation: CSAGRPGQGDTGELFF.

The chain is built from TRBV12-3 or TRBV12-4 and TRBJ2-5; D unresolved. There are 14 residues in the CDR3. The V and J ends lost 2 bases and 2 bases respectively, with 9 bases between them. The CDR3 DNA reads as TGTGCCAGCAGTTTAAACTGGATACAAGAGACCCAGTACTTC. Encoded protein: CASSLNWIQETQYF.

Many counts were recorded for this clonotype. V gene TRBV6-2 or TRBV6-3 combines with J gene TRBJ2-1, with TRBD2 as a possible D gene (6 bases). The V end lost 7 bases, the J end lost 8 bases, and 18 bases lay between the germline ends. This CDR3 is built from 14 residues. The germline V gene encodes CDR1 MNHEY and CDR2 SVGEGT. CDR3 DNA sequence: TGTGCCAGCACCCCGGGACTGGGCGGCCATGAGCAGTTCTTC. Translated: CASTPGLGGHEQFF.

This clonotype appeared many times. The rearrangement joins TRBV12-3 or TRBV12-4 to TRBJ2-1; D is perhaps TRBD2 (5 bases). This CDR3 comprises 15 residues. The V and J ends lost 0 bases and 4 bases respectively, with 10 bases between them. CDR3 loop: CASSLARRTYNEQFF. The CDR3 nucleotides are TGTGCCAGCAGTTTAGCGCGGAGGACTTACAATGAGCAGTTCTTC.

This clonotype has a count of ten or more. The J gene is TRBJ2-1, the V gene TRBV4-2; TRBD2 might be the D (5 bases). CDR3 length equals 15 residues. V was cut by 1 base and J by 4 bases, with 11 bases left in between. Germline CDR1 reads LGHNA; CDR2 reads YNFKEQ. CDR3 DNA: TGTGCCAGCAGCCAAGGGATCGGGGAGTACAATGAGCAGTTCTTC. This encodes CASSQGIGEYNEQFF.

This clonotype was observed many times. The CDR3 region has the DNA TGTGCCTGGAGTCCCGGAGGGGCAGATACGCAGTATTTT. This gives the protein CAWSPGGADTQYF. The rearrangement joins TRBV30 to TRBJ2-3; a weak D match, TRBD2 (6 bases). Trimming shortened V by 2 bases and J by 4 bases, and 10 bases separated the two germline ends. The CDR3 covers 13 residues. Germline V gene data show CDR1 as GTSNPN and CDR2 as SVGIG (reference sequence).

This clonotype was observed a handful of times. The chain links TRBV2 to TRBJ2-1; 12 bases map to TRBD2. CDR3 length equals 14 residues. The V gene's germline CDR1 is SNHLY and CDR2 FYNNEI. V was clipped by 7 bases and J by 4 bases; unmatched bases: 2. CDR3 protein: CASTSGRVYNEQFF. As DNA, the CDR3 is TGTGCCAGCACTAGCGGGAGGGTTTACAATGAGCAGTTCTTC.

There are many counts of this clonotype. V usage is TRBV6-5 and J usage is TRBJ1-4; D is ambiguous. The V gene lost 5 bases and the J gene lost 0 bases, with 10 bases spanning the gap. Germline V gene sequence: CDR1 MNHEY, CDR2 SVGAGI. The CDR3 spans 15 residues. Here the CDR3 DNA reads TGTGCCAGCAGTCCGGGTCTCGCAACTAATGAAAAACTGTTTTTT. Residues: CASSPGLATNEKLFF.

This clonotype was seen at least ten times. V is TRBV7-2 and J is TRBJ2-2; D might be TRBD1 (6 bases). This CDR3 has 14 amino acids. Germline CDR1 reads SGHTA; CDR2 reads FQGNSA. V was shortened by 1 base and J by 6 bases, with 9 bases between the two germline ends. The CDR3: CASSLDRVPGELFF. CDR3 in DNA: TGTGCCAGCAGCTTAGACAGGGTTCCCGGGGAGCTGTTTTTT.

This clonotype was recorded many times. The chain carries TRBV7-9 and TRBJ2-1; the D gene is possibly TRBD1 (6 bases). The germline V gene encodes CDR1 SEHNR and CDR2 FQNEAQ (reference sequence). The CDR3 has 16 amino acids. V lost 6 bases and J lost 2, with 17 bases in between. The CDR3 nucleotides are TGTGCCAGCAGTCCTCGACAGGACCTCCCCTACAATGAGCAGTTCTTC. This gives the protein CASSPRQDLPYNEQFF.

This clonotype came up many times. The chain joins TRBV20-1 to TRBJ1-1; D is unresolved. V shed 3 bases and J shed 11 bases, with 10 bases lying between them. The CDR3 is 10 amino acids. CDR1 is DFQATT, CDR2 SNEGSKA, per germline (reference sequence). As DNA, the CDR3 is TGCAGTGCTAGTTCGGAAAGGGCTTTCTTT. Residues: CSASSERAFF.

This clonotype was seen many times. V usage is TRBV7-8 and J usage is TRBJ1-1; 7 nucleotides agree with TRBD1. The CDR3 is 14 amino acids. Germline V gene lookup returns CDR1 SGHVS and CDR2 FQNEAQ. The junction had 5 bases not matched to a gene; V was cut back by 4 bases and J by 3 bases. As DNA, the CDR3 is TGTGCCAGCAGCTCCCGGACAGGAGACACTGAAGCTTTCTTT. This gives the protein CASSSRTGDTEAFF.

In its sample, this clonotype is medium-sized. J is TRBJ2-5 and V is TRBV7-9, with D uncertain. This CDR3 spans 17 amino acids. The V gene's germline CDR1 is SEHNR and CDR2 FQNEAQ (reference sequence). Trimming cost V 5 bases and J 2 bases, with 21 bases left between them. The chain's CDR3 is CASSPRGSYRLQETQYF. CDR3 nucleotide sequence: TGTGCCAGCAGCCCAAGAGGTTCGTATAGGCTGCAAGAGACCCAGTACTTC.